The sequence of this T cell receptor (beta chain) was determined in a study of OX40 agonist ivuxolimab in advanced cancers. Looking at the study overall: Dose-escalation cases comprised hepatocellular carcinoma, melanoma, renal cell or head and neck cancer. Three patients had partial responses: one hepatocellular carcinoma, two cutaneous melanoma. General observations from the study: Still undetermined is the antigen specificity of the expanded peripheral T cells.

The repertoire was sequenced with immunoSEQ multiplex PCR; TCRdb's copy has only in-frame clones and lacks some. The sample shows 80,000 to 100,000 clones, roughly nine tenths of them seen only once. CDR3 size: 14 residues. Looked up from germline, CDR1 is SGHNT and CDR2 is YENEEA. Trimming cost V 5 bases and J 2 bases, with 12 bases left between them. Regarding this clone: Its antigen is not identified.

This chain uses TRBV11-3 with TRBJ1-1, with D uncertain. The TCR originated in an adult with an advanced solid tumor such as melanoma, head and neck, liver or kidney cancer. This specimen consisted of CD4+ or CD8+ T cells sorted from blood, obtained in a trial of the OX40 agonist ivuxolimab. The CDR3 loop is CASSPHPINTEAFF. CDR3 in DNA: TGTGCCAGCAGCCCCCACCCAATTAACACTGAAGCTTTCTTT.